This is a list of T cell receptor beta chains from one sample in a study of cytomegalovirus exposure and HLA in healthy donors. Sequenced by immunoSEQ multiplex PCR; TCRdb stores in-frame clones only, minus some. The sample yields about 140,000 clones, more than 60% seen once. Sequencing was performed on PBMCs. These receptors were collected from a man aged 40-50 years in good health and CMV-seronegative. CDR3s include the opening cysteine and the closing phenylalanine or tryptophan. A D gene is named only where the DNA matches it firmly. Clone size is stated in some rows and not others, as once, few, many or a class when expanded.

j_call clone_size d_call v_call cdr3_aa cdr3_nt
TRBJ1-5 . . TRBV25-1 CASSEYGAGGNQPQHF TGTGCCAGCAGTGAATATGGGGCCGGTGGCAATCAGCCCCAGCATTTT
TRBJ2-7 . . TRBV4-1 CASSQRLVSSYEQYF TGCGCCAGCAGCCAGAGACTGGTCAGCTCCTACGAGCAGTACTTC
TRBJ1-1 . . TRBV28 CASRTGAEAFF TGTGCCAGCAGGACAGGTGCTGAAGCTTTCTTT
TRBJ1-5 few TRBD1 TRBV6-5 CASPTGVSNQPQHF TGTGCCAGCCCGACAGGGGTTAGCAATCAGCCCCAGCATTTT
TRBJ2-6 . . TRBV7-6 CASSLDVWHRSLAGANVLTF TGTGCCAGCAGCTTAGACGTTTGGCACAGGAGCCTTGCCGGGGCCAACGTCCTGACTTTC
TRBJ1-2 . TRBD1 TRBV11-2 CASSSPGQGRYGYTF TGTGCCAGCAGCTCTCCTGGACAGGGACGCTATGGCTACACCTTC
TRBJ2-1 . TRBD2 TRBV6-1 CASSALAVSYNEQFF TGTGCCAGCAGTGCACTAGCGGTTTCCTACAATGAGCAGTTCTTC
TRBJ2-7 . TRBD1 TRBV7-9 CASSSEGAGFKVEQYF TGTGCCAGCAGCTCAGAGGGGGCCGGTTTCAAGGTCGAGCAGTACTTC
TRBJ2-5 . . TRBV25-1 CASSGLVQETQYF TGTGCCAGCAGTGGACTAGTCCAAGAGACCCAGTACTTC
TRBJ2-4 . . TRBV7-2 CASSPGTGNIQYF TGTGCCAGCAGTCCCGGGACTGGAAACATTCAGTACTTC
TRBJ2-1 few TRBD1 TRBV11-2 CASSSQEGGTGWNEQFF TGTGCCAGCAGCTCACAGGAGGGTGGGACAGGGTGGAATGAGCAGTTCTTC
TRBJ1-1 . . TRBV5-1 CASCEGLSNTEAFF TGCGCCAGTTGTGAAGGACTCTCGAACACTGAAGCTTTCTTT
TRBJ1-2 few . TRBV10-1 CASSLTGGYGYTF TGCGCCAGCTCCCTGACAGGCGGCTATGGCTACACCTTC
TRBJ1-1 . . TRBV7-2 CASSPRQGGNTEAFF TGTGCCAGCAGCCCTCGCCAGGGTGGGAACACTGAAGCTTTCTTT
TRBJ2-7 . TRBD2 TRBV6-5 CASSLGGLAGGEQYF TGTGCCAGCAGTTTAGGCGGACTAGCGGGGGGTGAGCAGTACTTC
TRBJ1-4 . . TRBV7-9 CSSSFLRGAGAEKLFF TGTTCCAGCAGCTTCTTAAGGGGCGCGGGAGCTGAAAAACTGTTTTTT
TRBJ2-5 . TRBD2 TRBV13 CASSMGRDYLSQETQYF TGTGCCAGCAGCATGGGACGGGACTACCTGAGCCAAGAGACCCAGTACTTC
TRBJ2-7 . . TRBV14 CASSLGAGIEQYF TGTGCCAGCAGCCTAGGGGCAGGCATCGAGCAGTACTTC
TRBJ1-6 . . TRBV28 CASLTSGRNNSPLHF TGTGCCAGCCTGACCTCGGGAAGGAATAATTCACCCCTCCACTTT
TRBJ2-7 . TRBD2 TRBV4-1 CASSQPSGGIYEQYF TGCGCCAGCAGCCAACCTAGCGGGGGGATTTACGAGCAGTACTTC
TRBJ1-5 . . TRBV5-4 CASSLAGSNQPQHF TGTGCCAGCAGCTTGGCCGGTAGCAATCAGCCCCAGCATTTT
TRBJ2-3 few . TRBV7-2 CASSLGATDTQYF TGTGCCAGCAGCTTGGGAGCGACAGATACGCAGTATTTT
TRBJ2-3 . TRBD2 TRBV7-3 CASSLTPSGGSDTQYF TGTGCCAGCAGCTTAACGCCTAGCGGGGGCTCAGATACGCAGTATTTT
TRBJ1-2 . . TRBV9 CASSVVSGGFSGYTF TGTGCCAGCAGCGTAGTTAGTGGGGGGTTCAGCGGCTACACCTTC
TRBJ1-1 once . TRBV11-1 CASSSAGTEAFF TGTGCCAGCAGCTCAGCCGGGACAGAAGCTTTCTTT
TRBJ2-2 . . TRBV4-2 CASSQGMNTGELFF TGTGCCAGCAGCCAAGGTATGAACACCGGGGAGCTGTTTTTT
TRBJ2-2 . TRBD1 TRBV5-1 CASSWGDRDTGELFF TGCGCCAGCAGCTGGGGGGACAGGGACACCGGGGAGCTGTTTTTT
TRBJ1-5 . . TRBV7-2 CASTLTAPSNQPQHF TGTGCCAGCACTTTGACAGCACCTAGCAATCAGCCCCAGCATTTT
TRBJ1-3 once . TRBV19 CASSTGVTFSGNTIYF TGTGCCAGTAGTACAGGGGTCACCTTCTCTGGAAACACCATATATTTT
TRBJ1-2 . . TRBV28 CASQRLGYTF TGTGCCAGCCAGAGGTTGGGCTACACCTTC
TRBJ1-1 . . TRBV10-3 CAISESVSVNTEAFF TGTGCCATCAGTGAGTCGGTGTCAGTCAACACTGAAGCTTTCTTT
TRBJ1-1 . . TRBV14 CASSQGEGAMNTEAFF TGTGCCAGCAGCCAAGGAGAGGGCGCAATGAACACTGAAGCTTTCTTT
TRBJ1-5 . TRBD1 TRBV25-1 CASPRRYDRVNQPQHF TGTGCCAGCCCGAGGCGGTACGACAGGGTCAATCAGCCCCAGCATTTT
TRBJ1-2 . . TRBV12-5 CASGYSNPGYYYGYTF TGTGCTAGTGGTTATTCCAATCCGGGATACTACTATGGCTACACCTTC
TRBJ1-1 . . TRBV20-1 CSAIRTEAFF TGCAGTGCTATTCGGACTGAAGCTTTCTTT
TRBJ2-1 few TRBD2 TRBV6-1 CASRPGTSGGYEQFF TGTGCCAGCAGGCCCGGGACTAGCGGGGGATATGAGCAGTTCTTC
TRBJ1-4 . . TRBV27 CASSSPVEGGHEKLFF TGTGCCAGCAGTTCCCCCGTAGAGGGTGGACATGAAAAACTGTTTTTT
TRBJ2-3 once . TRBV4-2 CASSQVAGASTDTQYF TGTGCCAGCAGCCAAGTTGCAGGGGCGAGCACAGATACGCAGTATTTT
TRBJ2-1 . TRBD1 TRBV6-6 CASTNGGTGDYNEQFF TGTGCCAGCACCAACGGCGGGACAGGGGACTACAATGAGCAGTTCTTC
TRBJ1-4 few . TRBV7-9 CASSSRTGPGEKLFF TGTGCCAGCAGCTCCCGAACAGGGCCGGGTGAAAAACTGTTTTTT
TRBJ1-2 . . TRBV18 CASAETGGIGGYTF TGTGCCAGCGCAGAAACAGGTGGTATAGGTGGCTACACCTTC
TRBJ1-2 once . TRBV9 CASSAEIRGTNYGYTF TGTGCCAGCAGCGCCGAAATCAGGGGCACTAACTATGGCTACACCTTC
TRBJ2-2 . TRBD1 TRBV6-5 CASRPGQGNTGELFF TGTGCCAGCAGGCCGGGACAGGGGAACACCGGGGAGCTGTTTTTT
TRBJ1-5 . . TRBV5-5 CASTVGPRSPQHF TGTGCCAGCACCGTGGGCCCACGATCTCCCCAGCATTTT
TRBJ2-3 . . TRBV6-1 CASRDRKETDTQYF TGTGCCAGCAGGGACAGAAAAGAGACAGATACGCAGTATTTT
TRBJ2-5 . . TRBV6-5 CASSYLAGDRETQYF TGTGCCAGCAGTTACCTGGCAGGGGATCGCGAGACCCAGTACTTC
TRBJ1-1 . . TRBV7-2 CASSLGHSNTEAFF TGTGCCAGCAGCTTAGGACACTCGAACACTGAAGCTTTCTTT
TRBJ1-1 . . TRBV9 CASSEGNRNTEAFF TGTGCCAGCAGCGAGGGGAACAGGAACACTGAAGCTTTCTTT